The sample holds a few counts of the clone carrying this TCR beta chain. These data originate in a study of T cells after yellow fever vaccination. MiXCR, run by TCRdb on the 5' RACE reads, gives a single entry per CDR3 protein. The sample has some 550,000 distinct CDR3 sequences, under 25% seen once. Trimming took 5 bases from V and 0 from J; bases not matched to a gene: 9. The germline V gene has CDR1 SGHVS and CDR2 FNYEAQ. The CDR3 runs to 18 residues. The TCR comes from a man younger than 40 who received the YFV17D yellow fever vaccine. The source was PBMCs, collected 15 days after the yellow fever booster vaccination. The V call is TRBV7-6, the J call TRBJ2-3; 12 bases are a match to TRBD2. In nucleotides, the CDR3 is TGTGCCAGCAGCAATCTAGCGGGAGGGCCTTCTAGCACAGATACGCAGTATTTT. Its translation is CASSNLAGGPSSTDTQYF.